This TCR beta chain was recorded in a study of cytomegalovirus exposure and HLA in healthy donors. About the research overall: A prior study identified some 100 million unique TCR beta sequences from roughly 180 million T cells. Overall study results and limits: The majority of TCR sequences were rare, yet some public TCRs appeared in many donors.

For this clone: Its specificity is not known.

60 Vbeta and 13 Jbeta primers were used in PCR. Using immunoSEQ multiplex PCR, the repertoire was profiled, and TCRdb retains in-frame clones only, with some absent. The sample lists about 180,000 clones, around 80% seen once, with more than 0.45% in the top ten. Germline loops: CDR1 MDHEN, CDR2 SYDVKM. The length of the CDR3 is 16 residues. V was pared by 4 bases and J by 4 bases, with 11 bases of the junction left unmatched. This clonotype was obtained from a woman aged 45-65 years in good health and CMV-seronegative. V usage is TRBV28 and J usage is TRBJ2-3; TRBD2 agrees at 7 bases. The sequenced sample was PBMCs. CDR3 sequence (DNA): TGTGCCAGCAGTTCCCCGACCGGGGGAGGGGCAGATACGCAGTATTTT. Translated: CASSSPTGGGADTQYF.